These T cell receptor beta chains were read from a single sample in a study of shared clonotypes between healthy human individuals. Libraries were prepared by immunoSEQ multiplex PCR; TCRdb keeps only in-frame clonotypes and omits some of them. The table lists some 1.5 million clones, approximately 97% of them singletons. The sequencing input was naive CD4+ T cells sorted from blood. These receptors came from a man aged 30-40 years in good health. Each CDR3 is given with its conserved first and last residue. The D gene is left open where the match is weak. Size is stated for part of the rows, as once, few or many counts, or as a class when the clone is expanded.

TRBJ2-7 | TRBD2 | . | TRBV29-1 | TGCAGCGTCAATAAAGCGGGAGAAGCTTCCTACGAGCAGTACTTC | CSVNKAGEASYEQYF
TRBJ2-7 | TRBD2 | . | TRBV6-1 | TGTGCCAGCAGTGGACTAGCGGGAGGGCCGAGCGAGCAGTACTTC | CASSGLAGGPSEQYF
TRBJ2-7 | TRBD2 | . | TRBV6-1 | TGTGCCAGCATCCCGCGGGAGAGGGGTACCGAGCAGTACTTC | CASIPRERGTEQYF
TRBJ2-3 | . | . | TRBV27 | TGTGCCAGCCAACAGGGTTCTACAGATACGCAGTATTTT | CASQQGSTDTQYF
TRBJ2-1 | TRBD2 | . | TRBV28 | TGTGCCAGCAGGTCGGGCGGGAGTAATGAGCAGTTCTTC | CASRSGGSNEQFF
TRBJ2-2 | . | . | TRBV5-1 | TGCGCCAGCAGCCTGGGGGTCCGTACGAACACCGGGGAGCTGTTTTTT | CASSLGVRTNTGELFF
TRBJ2-7 | TRBD2 | . | TRBV18 | TGTGCCAGCTCACCCTGGACTAGCGGGAGGTCCTACGAGCAGTACTTC | CASSPWTSGRSYEQYF
TRBJ2-1 | TRBD2 | . | TRBV7-3 | TGTGCCAGCAGCTCAATAGCCGGGAGGTCAGTAGATGAGCAGTTCTTC | CASSSIAGRSVDEQFF
TRBJ2-2 | . | . | TRBV18 | TGTGCCAGCTCACCACCGGGGCTTAATACCGGGGAGCTGTTTTTT | CASSPPGLNTGELFF
TRBJ2-3 | . | . | TRBV6-1 | TGTGCCAGCAGCGGAGGAAGGGGAGGTACAGATACGCAGTATTTT | CASSGGRGGTDTQYF
TRBJ2-5 | . | . | TRBV19 | TGTGCCAGTAGTATAGATACGGGGGTAGAGACCCAGTACTTC | CASSIDTGVETQYF
TRBJ2-3 | TRBD1 | . | TRBV5-8 | TGTGCCAGCAGCTTAGGGACAGGCACAGATACGCAGTATTTT | CASSLGTGTDTQYF
TRBJ2-7 | TRBD1 | . | TRBV18 | TGTGCCAGCTCACCTACTCGGGACAGACCTTTGGAGCAGTACTTC | CASSPTRDRPLEQYF
TRBJ1-2 | . | . | TRBV19 | TGTGCCAGTAGTATTTACGGAACCGGAGGCTACACCTTC | CASSIYGTGGYTF
TRBJ2-6 | TRBD1 | . | TRBV7-9 | TGTGCCAGCAGCTGGACAGGGTCTGGGGCCAACGTCCTGACTTTC | CASSWTGSGANVLTF
TRBJ2-2 | TRBD2 | . | TRBV7-3 | TGTGCCAGCAGCCCCCTTAGCGGGAGTGGCACCGGGGAGCTGTTTTTT | CASSPLSGSGTGELFF
TRBJ2-2 | TRBD2 | . | TRBV7-6 | TGTGCCAGCAGCTTAGCCGGCGGGAGGGTATACACCGGGGAGCTGTTTTTT | CASSLAGGRVYTGELFF
TRBJ2-1 | TRBD1 | . | TRBV7-3 | TGTGCCAGCAGTCGTACAGGGGACTCCTACAATGAGCAGTTCTTC | CASSRTGDSYNEQFF
TRBJ2-1 | TRBD2 | . | TRBV19 | TGTGCCAGTAAGATGGTAGCGGGAGAGCACAATGAGCAGTTCTTC | CASKMVAGEHNEQFF
TRBJ2-7 | . | . | TRBV9 | TGTGCCAGCAGCGTAGATGACGGGTATACCTACGAGCAGTACTTC | CASSVDDGYTYEQYF
TRBJ2-3 | . | . | TRBV11-2 | TGTGCCAGCAGCCTCAGGGGCACAGATACGCAGTATTTT | CASSLRGTDTQYF
TRBJ2-7 | TRBD2 | . | TRBV10-3 | TGTGCCATCAGTCGACTAGGACTAGCGGGAGAGGGGGAGCAGTACTTC | CAISRLGLAGEGEQYF
TRBJ2-7 | TRBD1 | once | TRBV28 | TGTGCCAGCGTCGAGGGGGCTATCTACGAGCAGTACTTC | CASVEGAIYEQYF
TRBJ2-7 | TRBD1 | . | TRBV6-5 | TGTGCCAGCAGTTGGGACAGAGGGGCCGAGCAGTGCTTC | CASSWDRGAEQCF